This paragraph reports one T cell receptor beta chain. This clonotype was observed many times. Its recognized antigen is unknown. There are no base qualities to consult, and no much larger clone falls within one base. These data originate in a study of T-cell reconstitution after alpha-beta-depleted transplantation in children (dated by TCRdb to about 2016). Turning to the overall study: Using TCR repertoire profiling, the study followed T-cell immune reconstitution in a quantitative way in children after TCRalphabeta/CD19-depleted allogeneic hematopoietic cell transplantation.

Library construction relied on PCR. Data came from an Illumina HiSeq 2500. TCR libraries were prepared with molecular barcoding, using unique molecular identifiers to normalize TCRbeta repertoire quantification. In-frame beta chains were kept once TCRdb had trimmed the public reads at Q25 with fastp and called clones with MiXCR. When rows share a CDR3 protein, they turn into one entry using the most common DNA and genes. This sample has 150,000 to 200,000 distinct CDR3 sequences in its table, and roughly 6.5% of those were observed once. The ten largest account for 4.5% of the sample. General findings and caveats noted by the study authors: In some patients, high TCRbeta diversity at day 60 was attributed to recipient T cells and intrathymic progenitors that had survived conditioning. The frequencies of hyperexpanded clones fell over the following months, and after one year, T-cell counts and TCRbeta diversity were mostly attributed to newly produced T cells. About two months after transplant, the apparently early recovery of alphabetaT-cell counts reportedly depended on just several hundred clones that had expanded rapidly and came from non-depleted graft cells.

The intended sense of this specimen's treatment or condition label: allogeneic hematopoietic cell transplantation with graft depleted of TCRalphabeta T cells and CD19 B cells. TCRalphabeta/CD19-depleted allogeneic hematopoietic cell grafts were given to the transplant recipients, all of whom were children. The germline V gene (reference sequence) specifies SGHKS as CDR1 and YYEKEE as CDR2. Spanning cysteine to phenylalanine, the CDR3 consists of 16 amino acids. The DNA shown is the 48-base CDR3, in frame from base 1. The V end loses 2 bases and the J end loses 0 bases, and a stretch of 12 bases separates them.

The sequence was collected from a girl under three years old with combined immunodeficiency, due to receive a stem cell transplant. The material sequenced was PBMCs, taken before TCRalphabeta/CD19-depleted stem cell transplant. This chain is built from TRBV5-5 and TRBJ2-1, with the D segment identity uncertain. The CDR3 amino acid sequence is: CASSFGLVNSYNEQFF. The bases read TGTGCCAGCAGCTTCGGGCTAGTCAACTCCTACAATGAGCAGTTCTTC. Outside the CDR3, residues come from the reference TRBV5-5 and TRBJ2-1 proteins, so the full variable domain is: DAGVTQSPTHLIKTRGQQVTLRCSPISGHKSVSWYQQVLGQGPQFIFQYYEKEERGRGNFPDRFSARQFPNYSSELNVNALLLGDSALYLCASSFGLVNSYNEQFFGPGTRLTVL.